Included here is one TCR beta chain sequence, with context. Its cognate antigen is unknown. These data belong to a study of cytomegalovirus exposure and HLA in healthy donors. General study results and limits: TCR beta sequences reportedly predicted most subjects' HLA-A and HLA-B alleles accurately. An assumption of roughly uniform sequencing depth across donors underlay the presence/absence analyses. A link between a missense DCLRE1C variant and TCR beta V- and J-gene trimming emerged from a later analysis. TCR beta V segments were, for the most part, productive about 87% or about 30% of the time in an earlier analysis.

This PCR relied on a set of 60 Vbeta primers and 13 Jbeta primers. Sequencing was performed with immunoSEQ multiplex PCR; in TCRdb, only in-frame clones are kept and a portion is missing. Of over 85,000 clones listed, over 65% were seen once; the top ten hold just over 2.5%. The CDR3 runs 14 residues. Germline V CDR1 and CDR2: SGDLS, YYNGEE. Germline trimming cut 5 bases from V and 4 bases from J; bases unmatched to any gene: 8. The chain links TRBV9 to TRBJ2-7; 8 bases align to TRBD2. The sample taken for sequencing was PBMCs. The source is a man aged 35 to 55 in good health and CMV-seronegative. The CDR3 coding sequence is TGTGCCAGCAGTGTGAGCGGGAGTGAGTACGAGCAGTACTTC. It yields the protein CASSVSGSEYEQYF.